Sequencing of this TCR beta chain was carried out in a study of blood T cell repertoires in COVID-19. As for the study in general: Acute and convalescent COVID-19 samples came from the United States, Italy and Spain. Nucleic acid was either cDNA or gDNA, and it came from T cells, B-cell-depleted T cells, or PBMCs.

Libraries were prepared by immunoSEQ multiplex PCR; TCRdb keeps only in-frame clonotypes and omits some of them. The table lists more than 200,000 clones, 65% to 90% of them singletons. Germline-derived CDR1 and CDR2 are SGHDT and YYEEEE. The CDR3 runs 14 residues. Germline trimming cut 3 bases from V and 7 bases from J; bases unmatched to any gene: 8. The genes are TRBV5-6 and TRBJ2-7; 9 bases map to TRBD2. Sequenced: peripheral blood. The receptor comes from a man in his fifties with COVID-19, enrolled during active disease. The CDR3 DNA reads TGTGCCAGCAGCTCGCGCGGGAGGGCAGGGGAGCAGTACTTC. Protein product: CASSSRGRAGEQYF.